The entry below gives a single TCR beta chain sequence along with its context. This clone's antigen is unknown. Qualities for individual bases were not recorded, and no much larger clone is one base off. The sample originates from a study of cytomegalovirus exposure and HLA in healthy donors (dated by TCRdb to the late 2010s). Study-wide context: An earlier analysis of some 620 of the donors reported around 280 Gb of sequence data and about 120 million unique TCR beta sequences obtained from 150 million to 200 million T cells. The aim of the study was to test whether cataloging public T cell receptors could identify signatures of past pathogen exposure. An earlier analysis of about 620 of the donors applied high-throughput TCR beta sequencing to assess whether each TCR beta V gene segment acted as functional or pseudogenic. HLA typing covered class I and class II loci at four-digit resolution. Roughly 300 gigabases of sequencing data and around 80 million unique TCR sequences made up an early release that covered some 640 HLA-typed donors. All discovery cohort repertoires had been generated using a single sequencing platform. The number of donors typed differed by locus, with roughly 620-640 for A, B, C, DRB1 and DQB1, around 520 for DQA1, 606 for DPA1, and 450 to 480 for DPB1. The later analysis used no new phenotypic data to find candidate immune exposures, relying instead on TCR beta sequences and their occurrence across donors. Four or five DR-DQ haplotypes were handled as single units for association and clustering because linkage in the cohort was strong. Donor age, sex, ethnicity and CMV serostatus were compiled alongside the repertoire data. The study used immunosequencing to profile the T cell repertoires of approximately 690 subjects and linked those repertoires to cytomegalovirus serostatus. Of the 300 to 400 genotyped donors, around 81% fell in the genetic ancestry cluster associated with self-reported Caucasian donors. Among about 400 genotyped donors of the cohort, an average of roughly 230,000 unique TCR beta nucleotide sequences was sequenced per donor, of which about 18% were non-productive. In addition to the first cohort of 666 subjects, a separate validation cohort of around 110 different subjects was used. In a later genetic analysis, genome-wide SNP genotypes for 398 of the 666 donors were used, and that subset was treated as a discovery cohort. A later analysis re-examined previously published TCR beta repertoires from more than 650 donors and added high-resolution HLA genotyping to investigate patterns of TCR occurrence. High-throughput TCR immunosequencing, statistical association of individual TCRs with disease status, and machine learning were combined to predict cytomegalovirus infection status.

The cohort comprised under 700 healthy bone marrow donors. All cohort members were sampled while nominally healthy, although unrecorded immune exposures were likely present. The donor tested CMV seropositive, placing the donor among the roughly 300 seropositive members of the cohort. Every donor gave a peripheral blood sample, and the peripheral blood mononuclear cells from that sample were used for TCR beta sequencing. Genomic DNA was extracted from the blood cell samples with the Qiagen DNeasy Blood Extraction Kit. Study-wide findings and limitations: Most CMV-associated TCR beta chains appeared to be HLA-restricted in a later analysis, and the HLA associations seemed to be driven largely by CMV exposure. In vitro tests confirmed that a few of the cytomegalovirus-associated TCR beta chains recognize cytomegalovirus antigens. Compared with the roughly 700-donor mean, donors in an Asian-associated ancestry cluster had fewer N-insertions in productive TCRs, according to a later genetic analysis. Correlated functional status among segregating V segments might be attributable to linkage disequilibrium, but an unknown experimental factor could not be ruled out. The 87-base-pair reads could not distinguish some IMGT-functional V segments, including TRBV6-2 and TRBV6-3, so those segments were excluded. A later analysis reported that several top co-occurrence clusters appeared linked to parvovirus B19, influenza, CMV and Epstein-Barr virus. Because HLA typing was unavailable for some donors at each locus, only the typed subset was used in association tests. The presence/absence analyses assumed that sequencing depth was roughly uniform across donors, and that assumption may not be true. When HLA alleles, especially DR and DQ, strongly co-occurred, attributing TCR associations to individual alleles was difficult. A total of 150 or so TCR beta chains were listed by the study as associated with cytomegalovirus. In this cohort, only TCR beta chains were sequenced, and detectable features were limited by the absence of alpha or paired-chain data. CMV serostatus was the only immune exposure information available for the cohort. An earlier analysis of around 500 of the donors showed that most TCR beta V segments appeared in productive rearrangements either about 87% or about 30% of the time, which broadly matched IMGT annotations. In a later analysis, some 18,000 TCR beta sequences were associated with specific HLA alleles at a false discovery rate of 0.05. A further reported finding was that TCR beta sequences accurately predicted the HLA-A and HLA-B alleles for most subjects in the first cohort. In both the original and validation cohorts, the classifier was reported to diagnose cytomegalovirus status with high specificity and sensitivity. In a later analysis, the rate of TCR association differed among HLA loci, with DRB1 alleles having the most associated TCRs and HLA-C alleles having the fewest. Across donors, most TCR sequences were observed very rarely, whereas some public TCRs were present in many individuals. In a later analysis, HLA-associated TCR beta chains were found to be more clonally expanded and to have lower generation probabilities than equally common non-associated chains. The earlier analysis of 587 of the donors excluded some 15 rarely observed V segments, including chromosome 9 orphons, because counts were too low. It was suggested by the authors that the approach could potentially be generalized to other disease states and immunological phenotypes. A cluster of highly shared sequence variants was judged likely to represent a technical artifact of the sequencing pipeline. V-gene and J-gene trimming of TCR beta chains was associated with a missense DCLRE1C variant in a later genetic analysis, and the association was replicated in an independent cohort.

Reading the germline V gene (reference sequence) gives CDR1 MNHEY and CDR2 SMNVEV. Inclusive of the bounding cysteine and phenylalanine, the CDR3 is 15 residues long. Just the 45-base CDR3 DNA is kept, in frame starting at base 1. V and J lose 8 bases and 0 bases, and a span of 13 bases separates them. The library was built by means of the immunoSEQ multiplex PCR assay. For the multiplex PCR, a mixture combining 60 forward primers for TCR Vbeta segments and 13 reverse primers for TCR Jbeta segments was used. A multiplex PCR assay on genomic DNA amplified the CDR3 region of rearranged TCR beta genes. The amplified TCR beta libraries were sequenced on the Illumina HiSeq System as 87-base-pair reads. The paper's data handling went like this. A later analysis counted about 80 million unique TCR beta chains across the roughly 700 repertoires, and roughly 11 million of these chains were shared by at least two donors. Raw reads were error-corrected and collapsed into unique sequences by a nearest-neighbor algorithm in which closely related sequences were merged to remove PCR and sequencing errors. V, D and J gene segments were assigned by aligning CDR3 sequences to IMGT reference sequences. For a sequence to be retained, a match of at least six nucleotides was required to both a V gene segment and a J gene segment. Rearrangements were called productive when the CDR3 lacked stop codons and stayed in frame with V and J; all others were non-productive. Following IMGT convention, CDR3 was defined as the stretch from the second conserved V-encoded cysteine up to the conserved J-encoded phenylalanine. The earlier analysis of roughly 590 of the donors excluded any sequence lacking an unambiguous match to a single V gene segment. In an earlier analysis of roughly 500 of the donors, V segments were called functional above 56.7% productive rearrangements and were called segregating when the between-donor standard deviation exceeded 5%. A statistical classification framework was developed to diagnose cytomegalovirus status using the catalog of TCR beta chain sequences. In a later analysis, V and J genes were assigned by comparing TCR nucleotide sequences against IMGT/GENE-DB human TR gene sequences. In a later analysis, CDR3 sequences and most-parsimonious VDJ recombination scenarios were assigned using the TCRdist pipeline. In a later analysis, each TCR beta chain was defined by its CDR3 amino acid sequence together with its V-gene family, and reads without a unique V-gene family were excluded. To address suspected cross-contamination and a sequencing artifact, a later analysis removed around 590 highly shared, low-generation-probability nucleotide sequences. In a later analysis, a clonal expansion index was calculated for each public chain from normalized within-repertoire ranks of inferred template counts. In a later analysis, generation probabilities were computed with a VDJ recombination model fitted to out-of-frame rearrangements, and the resulting probabilities were checked against IGoR. Hypergeometric tests were used in a later analysis to score TCR-TCR, TCR-HLA and TCR-CMV co-occurrence, with a repertoire-size bias correction applied to the TCR pairs. False discovery rates were estimated in a later analysis by permuting HLA or CMV assignments 20 times. A later analysis grouped co-occurring TCRs with DBSCAN, adding TCRdist sequence similarity when clustering within HLA-allele-positive subsets. Repertoires with fewer than 30,000 or more than 120,000 public chains were left out of co-occurrence clustering, as were about 5 repertoires with anomalous nucleotide sharing. In TCRdb, the immuneACCESS table is reduced to in-frame sequences with V and J assigned. These tables do not hold every clone; where another copy was compared, an unresolved V gene accounts for under half, and the others remain unexplained. V and J calls plus clone size are reproduced from that table; the DNA served to infer D and trimming. This sample comprises 130,000 to 150,000 clones, around 84% of them detected only once. The ten largest make up under 3% of the sample.

Source material: PBMCs. The chain employs TRBV27 and TRBJ2-2; perhaps TRBD1 is the D gene, with 6 bases matching. The sequence came from a man aged 40-49 years in good health and CMV-seropositive. The CDR3 protein is CASQKGTSNTGELFF. The DNA reads as follows: TGTGCCAGCCAGAAAGGGACATCGAACACCGGGGAGCTGTTTTTT.